This T cell receptor beta chain stems from a study of shared clonotypes between healthy human individuals. The material for each subset, its genomic DNA, was split evenly across several immunoSEQ plates. This table comes from immunoSEQ multiplex PCR, and its TCRdb copy is limited to in-frame clones, with some not included. The repertoire holds approximately 110,000 clones, about 72% seen once, with about 24% in the top ten. Study-wide results and limits: Among non-shared clonotypes, generation probabilities were lower than among those shared by all four donors. Clonotype sharing among donors was thought likely to change with sequencing depth. A few donors had about 5% of their naive CD4 clonotypes in common.

V shed 5 bases, J shed 5 bases, and the junction held 1 base outside the gene matches. This CDR3 comprises 13 residues. From germline, CDR1 is MNHEY and CDR2 SMNVEV (reference sequence). To note about this clone: Its antigen is currently unknown.

V and J are TRBV27 and TRBJ2-5; 11 positions agree with TRBD1. The TCR was taken from a woman between 25 and 40 years old in good health. The sequencing input was memory CD8+ T cells sorted from blood. Stated subset: CD45RO+ cells pooled with CCR7-negative TemRA cells. This CDR3 is CASSGQGAETQYF. The CDR3 nucleotides are TGTGCCAGCAGTGGACAGGGGGCGGAGACCCAGTACTTC.